Described below is a single T cell receptor (beta chain) sequence and its context. What it binds is unknown. This sample was included in a study of cytomegalovirus exposure and HLA in healthy donors. Primers for the PCR totalled 60 Vbeta and 13 Jbeta. The method was immunoSEQ multiplex PCR; TCRdb's version includes in-frame clones alone and lacks a portion of them. The data show 110,000 to 150,000 clones, 75% to 80% seen once. This CDR3 has 14 residues. Germline V gene data show CDR1 as MNHEY and CDR2 as SVGAGI. V dropped 6 bases and J dropped 2; count of bases not matched to a gene: 5. Whole-study findings and limits: In vitro testing confirmed a few CMV-associated chains as specific for CMV antigens.

The receptor was isolated from a woman in her forties or fifties in good health and CMV-seronegative. Source material: PBMCs. V gene TRBV6-5 combines with J gene TRBJ2-7, with TRBD1 identical over 9 bases. In DNA, the CDR3 is TGTGCCAGCAGATTACAGGGGGCGACCTACGAGCAGTACTTC. Residues: CASRLQGATYEQYF.